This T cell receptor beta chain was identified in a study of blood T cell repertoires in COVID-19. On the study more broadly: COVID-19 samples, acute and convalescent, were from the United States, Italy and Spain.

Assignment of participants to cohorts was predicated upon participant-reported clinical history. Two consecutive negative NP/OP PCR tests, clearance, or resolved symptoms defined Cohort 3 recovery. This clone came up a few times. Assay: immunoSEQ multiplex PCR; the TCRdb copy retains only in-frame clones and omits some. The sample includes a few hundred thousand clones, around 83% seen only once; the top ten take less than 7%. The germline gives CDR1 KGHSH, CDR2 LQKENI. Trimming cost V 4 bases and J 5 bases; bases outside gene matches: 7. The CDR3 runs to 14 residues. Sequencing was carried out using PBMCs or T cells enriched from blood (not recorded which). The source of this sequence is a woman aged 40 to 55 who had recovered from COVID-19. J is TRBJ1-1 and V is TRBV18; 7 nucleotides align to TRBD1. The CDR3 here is CASSREQTGTEAFF. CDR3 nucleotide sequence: TGTGCCAGCTCACGAGAACAGACAGGGACTGAAGCTTTCTTT.